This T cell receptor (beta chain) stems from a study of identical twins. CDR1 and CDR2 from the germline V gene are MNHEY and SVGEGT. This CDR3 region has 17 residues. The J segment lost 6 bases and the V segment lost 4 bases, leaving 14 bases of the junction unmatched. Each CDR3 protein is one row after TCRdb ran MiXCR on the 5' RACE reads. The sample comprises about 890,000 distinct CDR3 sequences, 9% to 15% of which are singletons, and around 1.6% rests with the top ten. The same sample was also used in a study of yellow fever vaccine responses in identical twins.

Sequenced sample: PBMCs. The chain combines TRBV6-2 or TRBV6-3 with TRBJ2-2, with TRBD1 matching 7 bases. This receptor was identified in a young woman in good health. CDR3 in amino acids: CASSFRRIGGHSGELFF. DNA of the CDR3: TGTGCCAGCAGTTTTCGGCGGATAGGGGGCCATTCCGGGGAGCTGTTTTTT.